The present T cell receptor beta chain was sequenced within a study of blood T cell repertoires in COVID-19. Across the whole study: COVID-19 samples, acute and convalescent, were from the United States, Italy and Spain.

Measured with immunoSEQ multiplex PCR; TCRdb has only the in-frame clones, and not every one. This sample has 150,000 to 180,000 clones, with 80% found just once. The V end lost 3 bases, the J end lost 4 bases, and 17 bases lay between the germline ends. Germline CDR1 and CDR2: SGHTA and FQGNSA. The CDR3 runs 16 residues. This TCR came from a man in his 60s with acute or convalescent COVID-19. Input material: peripheral blood. The chain carries TRBV7-2 and TRBJ2-3; D possibly corresponds to TRBD1 (6 bases). The CDR3 coding sequence is TGTGCCAGCAGCTTCTGGGGGCGAAGCCGGGCAGATACGCAGTATTTT. This codes for CASSFWGRSRADTQYF. The full variable domain, completed using reference TRBV7-2 and TRBJ2-3, is GAGVSQSPSNKVTEKGKDVELRCDPISGHTALYWYRQSLGQGLEFLIYFQGNSAPDKSGLPSDRFSAERTGGSVSTLTIQRTQQEDSAVYLCASSFWGRSRADTQYFGPGTRLTVL.